This T cell receptor beta chain was found in a study of identical twins. Overall study findings and caveats: Twins shared out-of-frame alpha sequences with excess low generation probability. Analyses of zero insertions could, in part, be confounded by invariant MAIT and iNKT cells. Rather than following the same donors, the conclusions depended on cross-sectional statistical analysis.

Template switching introduced a universal primer site, and the cDNA bore unique molecular identifiers. In TCRdb, the 5' RACE reads were re-called with MiXCR into one record per CDR3 protein. The table lists 570,000 or so distinct CDR3 sequences, approximately 9.6% of them singletons. Germline assignment: CDR1 MNHNY and CDR2 SVGAGI (reference sequence). The CDR3 is 11 residues long. Trimming took 2 bases from V and 14 from J; bases not matched to a gene: 2. This clonotype occurred many times. Its antigen is not known. This sample also belongs to another study, concerning yellow fever vaccine responses in identical twins.

Sample: PBMCs. This chain joins TRBV6-6 and TRBJ1-3; TRBD1 matches 8 bases. The clonotype comes from a young woman in good health. The CDR3 sequence: CASSYRDRLYF. DNA for the CDR3: TGTGCCAGCAGTTACCGGGACAGGCTATATTTT.